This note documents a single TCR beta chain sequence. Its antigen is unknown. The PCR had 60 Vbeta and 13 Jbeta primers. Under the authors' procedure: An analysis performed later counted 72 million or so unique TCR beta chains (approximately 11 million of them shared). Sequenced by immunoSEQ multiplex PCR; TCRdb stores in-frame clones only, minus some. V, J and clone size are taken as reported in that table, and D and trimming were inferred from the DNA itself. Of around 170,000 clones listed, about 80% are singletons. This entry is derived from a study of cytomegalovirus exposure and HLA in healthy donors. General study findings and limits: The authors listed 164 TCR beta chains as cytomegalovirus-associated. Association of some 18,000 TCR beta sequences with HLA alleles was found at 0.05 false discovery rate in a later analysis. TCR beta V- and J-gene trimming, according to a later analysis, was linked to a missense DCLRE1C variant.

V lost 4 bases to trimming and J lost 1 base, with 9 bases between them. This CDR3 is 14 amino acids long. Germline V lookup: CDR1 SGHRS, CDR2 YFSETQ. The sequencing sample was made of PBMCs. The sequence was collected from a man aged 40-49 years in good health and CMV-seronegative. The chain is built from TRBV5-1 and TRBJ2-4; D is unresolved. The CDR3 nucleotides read TGCGCCAGCAGCGTCGGTCCGGCCAAAAACATTCAGTACTTC. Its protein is CASSVGPAKNIQYF.